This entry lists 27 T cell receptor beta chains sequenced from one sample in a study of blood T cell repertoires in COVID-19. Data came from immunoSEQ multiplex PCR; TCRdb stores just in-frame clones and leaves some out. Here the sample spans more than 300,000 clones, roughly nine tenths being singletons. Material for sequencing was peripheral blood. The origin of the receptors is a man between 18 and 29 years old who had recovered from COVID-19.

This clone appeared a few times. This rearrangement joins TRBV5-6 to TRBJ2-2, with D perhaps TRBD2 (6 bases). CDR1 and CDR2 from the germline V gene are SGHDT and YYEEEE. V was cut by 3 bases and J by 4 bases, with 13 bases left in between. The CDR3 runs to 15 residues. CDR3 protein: CASSSREFGTGELFF. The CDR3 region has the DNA TGTGCCAGCAGCTCTCGGGAGTTCGGCACCGGGGAGCTGTTTTTT.

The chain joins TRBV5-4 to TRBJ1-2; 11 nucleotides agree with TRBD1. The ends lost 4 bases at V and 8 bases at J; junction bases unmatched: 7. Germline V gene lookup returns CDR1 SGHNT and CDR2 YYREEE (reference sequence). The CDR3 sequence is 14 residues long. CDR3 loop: CASSPGQGAKGYTF. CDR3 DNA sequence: TGTGCCAGCAGCCCCGGACAGGGGGCAAAGGGCTACACCTTC.

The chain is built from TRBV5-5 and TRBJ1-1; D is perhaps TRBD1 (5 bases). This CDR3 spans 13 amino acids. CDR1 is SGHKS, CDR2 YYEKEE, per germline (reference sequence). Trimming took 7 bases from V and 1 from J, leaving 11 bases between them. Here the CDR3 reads CASAKRGNTEAFF. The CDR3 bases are TGTGCCAGCGCCAAAAGGGGGAACACTGAAGCTTTCTTT.

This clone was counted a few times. This CDR3 is CASSYEDRDLSGYTF. The CDR3 bases are TGTGCCAGCAGTTACGAGGACAGGGATCTAAGTGGCTACACCTTC. J is TRBJ1-2 and V is TRBV6-5, with TRBD1 matching 8 bases. The germline V gene encodes CDR1 MNHEY and CDR2 SVGAGI. The CDR3 totals 15 residues. With V trimmed by 2 bases and J by 7 bases, 9 bases remained unmatched.

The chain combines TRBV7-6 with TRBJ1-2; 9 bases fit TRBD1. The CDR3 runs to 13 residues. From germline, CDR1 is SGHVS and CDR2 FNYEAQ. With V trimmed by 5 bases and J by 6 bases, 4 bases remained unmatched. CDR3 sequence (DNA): TGTGCCAGCAGCCCGGACAGGGGTGATGGCTACACCTTC. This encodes CASSPDRGDGYTF.

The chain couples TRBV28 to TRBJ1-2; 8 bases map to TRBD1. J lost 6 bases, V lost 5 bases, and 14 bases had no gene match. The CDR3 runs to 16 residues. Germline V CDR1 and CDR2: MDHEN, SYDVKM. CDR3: CASSLAVRTGKDGYTF. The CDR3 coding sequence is TGTGCCAGCAGTCTCGCTGTCCGGACAGGGAAGGATGGCTACACCTTC.

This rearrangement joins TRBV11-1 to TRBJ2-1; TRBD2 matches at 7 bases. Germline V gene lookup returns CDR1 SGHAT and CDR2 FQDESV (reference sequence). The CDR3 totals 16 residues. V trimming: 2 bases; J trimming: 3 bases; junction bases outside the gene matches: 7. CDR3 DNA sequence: TGTGCCAGCAGCTTACGGCTAGCGGTACACTACAATGAGCAGTTCTTC. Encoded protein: CASSLRLAVHYNEQFF.

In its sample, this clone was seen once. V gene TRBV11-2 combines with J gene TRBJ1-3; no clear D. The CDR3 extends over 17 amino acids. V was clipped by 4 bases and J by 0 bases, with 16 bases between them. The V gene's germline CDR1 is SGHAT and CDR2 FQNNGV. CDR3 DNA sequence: TGTGCCAGCAGCTCAAGAACGGCGGAAGGCTCTGGAAACACCATATATTTT. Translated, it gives CASSSRTAEGSGNTIYF. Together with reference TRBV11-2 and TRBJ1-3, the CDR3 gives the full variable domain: EAGVAQSPRYKIIEKRQSVAFWCNPISGHATLYWYQQILGQGPKLLIQFQNNGVVDDSQLPKDRFSAERLKGVDSTLKIQPAKLEDSAVYLCASSSRTAEGSGNTIYFGEGSWLTVV.

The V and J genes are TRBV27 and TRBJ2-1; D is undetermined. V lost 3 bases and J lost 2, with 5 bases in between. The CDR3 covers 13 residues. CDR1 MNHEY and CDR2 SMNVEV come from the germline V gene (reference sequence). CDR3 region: CASSFNPYNEQFF. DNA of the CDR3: TGTGCCAGCAGTTTCAATCCCTACAATGAGCAGTTCTTC.

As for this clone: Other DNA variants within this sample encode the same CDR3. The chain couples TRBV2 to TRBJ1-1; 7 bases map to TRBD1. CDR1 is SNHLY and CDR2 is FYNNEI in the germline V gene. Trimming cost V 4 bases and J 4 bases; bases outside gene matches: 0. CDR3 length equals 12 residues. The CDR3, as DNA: TGTGCCAGCAGTGGACAGGGCACTGAAGCTTTCTTT. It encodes CASSGQGTEAFF.

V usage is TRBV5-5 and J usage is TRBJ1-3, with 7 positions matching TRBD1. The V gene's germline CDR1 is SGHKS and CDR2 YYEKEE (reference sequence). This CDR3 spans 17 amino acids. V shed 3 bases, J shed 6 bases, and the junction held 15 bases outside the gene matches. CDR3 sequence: CASSSGAPRRGTNTIYF. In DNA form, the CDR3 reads TGTGCCAGCAGCTCAGGGGCCCCCCGCAGGGGGACAAACACCATATATTTT.

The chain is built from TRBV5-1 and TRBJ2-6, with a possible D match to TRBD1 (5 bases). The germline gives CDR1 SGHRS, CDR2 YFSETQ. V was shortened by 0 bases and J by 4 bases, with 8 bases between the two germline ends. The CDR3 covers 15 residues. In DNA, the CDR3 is TGCGCCAGCAGCTTGGAAGGGGTCGGGGCCAACGTCCTGACTTTC. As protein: CASSLEGVGANVLTF.

The CDR3 loop is CASSLRGTGGNSNQPQHF. CDR3 bases: TGTGCCAGCTCACTACGTGGGACAGGGGGCAATAGCAATCAGCCCCAGCATTTT. This chain links TRBV18 with TRBJ1-5; the match to TRBD1 covers 12 bases. The CDR3 consists of 18 residues. J lost 0 bases, V lost 4 bases, and 7 bases had no gene match. CDR1 KGHSH and CDR2 LQKENI come from the germline V gene.

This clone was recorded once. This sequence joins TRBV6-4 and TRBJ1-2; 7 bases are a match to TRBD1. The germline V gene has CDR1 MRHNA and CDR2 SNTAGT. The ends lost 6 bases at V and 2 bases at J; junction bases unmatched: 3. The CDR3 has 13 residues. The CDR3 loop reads CASSETGNYGYTF. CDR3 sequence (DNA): TGTGCCAGCAGCGAGACAGGGAACTATGGCTACACCTTC.

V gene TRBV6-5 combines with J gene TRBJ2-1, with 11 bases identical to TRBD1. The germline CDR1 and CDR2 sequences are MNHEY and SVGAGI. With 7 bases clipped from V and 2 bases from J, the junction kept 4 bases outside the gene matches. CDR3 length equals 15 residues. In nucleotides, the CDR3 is TGTGCCAGCAACAGGGACAGGGGGACCTACAATGAGCAGTTCTTC. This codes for CASNRDRGTYNEQFF.

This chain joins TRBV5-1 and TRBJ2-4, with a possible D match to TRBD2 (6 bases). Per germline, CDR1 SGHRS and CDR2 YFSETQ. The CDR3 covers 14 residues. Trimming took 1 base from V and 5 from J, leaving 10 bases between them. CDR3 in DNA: TGCGCCAGCAGCTTGTGGGGGGAGCAAAACATTCAGTACTTC. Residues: CASSLWGEQNIQYF.

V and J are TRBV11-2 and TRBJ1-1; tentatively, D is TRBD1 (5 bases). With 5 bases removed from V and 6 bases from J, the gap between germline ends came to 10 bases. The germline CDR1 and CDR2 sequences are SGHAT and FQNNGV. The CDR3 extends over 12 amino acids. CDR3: CASSLDSPEAFF. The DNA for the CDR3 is TGTGCCAGCAGCCTCGACAGCCCTGAAGCTTTCTTT.

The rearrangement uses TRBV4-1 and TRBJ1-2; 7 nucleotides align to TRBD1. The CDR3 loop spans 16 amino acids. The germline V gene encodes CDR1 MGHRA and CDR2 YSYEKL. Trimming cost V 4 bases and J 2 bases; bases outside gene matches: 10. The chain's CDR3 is CASSLEHGQANYGYTF. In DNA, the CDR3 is TGCGCCAGCAGCCTAGAGCATGGACAGGCCAACTATGGCTACACCTTC.

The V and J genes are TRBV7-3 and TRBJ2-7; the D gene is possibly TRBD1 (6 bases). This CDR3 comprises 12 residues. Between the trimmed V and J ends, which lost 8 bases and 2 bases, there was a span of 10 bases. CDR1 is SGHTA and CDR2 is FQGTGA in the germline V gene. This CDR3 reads CASGDNPYEQYF. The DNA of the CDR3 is TGTGCCAGCGGGGACAACCCCTACGAGCAGTACTTC.

The CDR3 nucleotides are TGTGCCAGCAGCCCGGGGGGGAACATTCAGTACTTC. Protein product: CASSPGGNIQYF. The chain carries TRBV11-2 and TRBJ2-4; TRBD2 aligns across 8 bases. V gave up 5 bases and J gave up 7 bases; unmatched junction bases: 1. Germline V gene data show CDR1 as SGHAT and CDR2 as FQNNGV. CDR3 length equals 12 residues.

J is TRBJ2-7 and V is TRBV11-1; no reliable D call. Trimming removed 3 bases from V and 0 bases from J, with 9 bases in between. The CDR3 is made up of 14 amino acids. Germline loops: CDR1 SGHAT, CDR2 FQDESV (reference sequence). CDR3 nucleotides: TGTGCCAGCAGCTTGGTACAGACCTCCTACGAGCAGTACTTC. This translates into CASSLVQTSYEQYF. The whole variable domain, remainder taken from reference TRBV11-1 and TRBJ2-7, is EAEVAQSPRYKITEKSQAVAFWCDPISGHATLYWYRQILGQGPELLVQFQDESVVDDSQLPKDRFSAERLKGVDSTLKIQPAELGDSAMYLCASSLVQTSYEQYFGPGTRLTVT.

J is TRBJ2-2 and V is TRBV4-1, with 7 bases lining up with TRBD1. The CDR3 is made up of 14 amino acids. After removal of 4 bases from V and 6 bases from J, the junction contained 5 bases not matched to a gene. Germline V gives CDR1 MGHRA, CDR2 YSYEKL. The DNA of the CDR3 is TGCGCCAGCAGCCCGGGAAGGGGGCCCGGGGAGCTGTTTTTT. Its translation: CASSPGRGPGELFF.

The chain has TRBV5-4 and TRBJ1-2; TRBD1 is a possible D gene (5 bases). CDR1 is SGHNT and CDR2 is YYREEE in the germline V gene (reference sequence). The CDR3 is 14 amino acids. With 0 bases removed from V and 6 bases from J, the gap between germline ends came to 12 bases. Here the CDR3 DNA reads TGTGCCAGCAGCTTGGCGGGGGTAGGGGATGGCTACACCTTC. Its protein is CASSLAGVGDGYTF.

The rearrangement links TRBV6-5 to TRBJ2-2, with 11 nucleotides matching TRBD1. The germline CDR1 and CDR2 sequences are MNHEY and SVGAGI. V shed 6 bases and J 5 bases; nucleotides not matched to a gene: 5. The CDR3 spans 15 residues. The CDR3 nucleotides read TGTGCCAGCAGAGAGGACAGGGGGCGTACCGGGGAGCTGTTTTTT. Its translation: CASREDRGRTGELFF.

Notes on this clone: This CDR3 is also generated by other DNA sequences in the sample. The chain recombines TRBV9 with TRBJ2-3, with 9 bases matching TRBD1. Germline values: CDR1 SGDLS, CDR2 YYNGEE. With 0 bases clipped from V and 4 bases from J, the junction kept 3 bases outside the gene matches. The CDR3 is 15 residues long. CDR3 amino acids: CASSVEGQGSDTQYF. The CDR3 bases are TGTGCCAGCAGCGTAGAGGGACAGGGATCAGATACGCAGTATTTT. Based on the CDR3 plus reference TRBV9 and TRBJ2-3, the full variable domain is DSGVTQTPKHLITATGQRVTLRCSPRSGDLSVYWYQQSLDQGLQFLIQYYNGEERAKGNILERFSAQQFPDLHSELNLSSLELGDSALYFCASSVEGQGSDTQYFGPGTRLTVL.

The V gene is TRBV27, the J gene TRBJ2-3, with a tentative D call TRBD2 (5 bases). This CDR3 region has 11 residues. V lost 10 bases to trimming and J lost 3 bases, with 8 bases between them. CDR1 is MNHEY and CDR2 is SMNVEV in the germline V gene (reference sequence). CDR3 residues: CATRRTDTQYF. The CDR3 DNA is TGTGCCACCCGGAGGACAGATACGCAGTATTTT.

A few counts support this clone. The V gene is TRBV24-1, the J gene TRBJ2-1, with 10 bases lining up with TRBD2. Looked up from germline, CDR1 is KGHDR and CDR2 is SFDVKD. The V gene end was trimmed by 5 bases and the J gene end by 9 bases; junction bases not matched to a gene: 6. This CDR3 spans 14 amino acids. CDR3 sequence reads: CATSVSGGSGEQFF. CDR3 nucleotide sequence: TGTGCCACCAGTGTTAGCGGGGGGTCGGGTGAGCAGTTCTTC.